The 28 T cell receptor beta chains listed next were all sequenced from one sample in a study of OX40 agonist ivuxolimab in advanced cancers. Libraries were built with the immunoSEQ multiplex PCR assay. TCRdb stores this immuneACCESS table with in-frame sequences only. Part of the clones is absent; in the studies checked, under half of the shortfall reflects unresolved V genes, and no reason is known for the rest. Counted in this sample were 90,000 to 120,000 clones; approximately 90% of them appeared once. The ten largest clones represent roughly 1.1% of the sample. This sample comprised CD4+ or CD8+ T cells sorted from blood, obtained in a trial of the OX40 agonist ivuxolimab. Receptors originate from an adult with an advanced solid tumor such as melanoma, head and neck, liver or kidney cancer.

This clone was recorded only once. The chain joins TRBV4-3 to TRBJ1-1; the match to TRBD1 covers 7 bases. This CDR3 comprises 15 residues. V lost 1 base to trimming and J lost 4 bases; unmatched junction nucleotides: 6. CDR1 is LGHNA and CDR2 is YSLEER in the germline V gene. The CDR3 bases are TGCGCCAGCAGCCAAGCCGGGACAGAGAGCACTGAAGCTTTCTTT. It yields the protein CASSQAGTESTEAFF.

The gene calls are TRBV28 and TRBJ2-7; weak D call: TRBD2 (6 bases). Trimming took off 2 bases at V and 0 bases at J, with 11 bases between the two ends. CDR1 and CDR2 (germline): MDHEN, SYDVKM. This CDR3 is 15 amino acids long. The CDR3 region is CASSLGTSSSYEQYF. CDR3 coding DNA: TGTGCCAGCAGTTTAGGGACTTCCAGCTCCTACGAGCAGTACTTC.

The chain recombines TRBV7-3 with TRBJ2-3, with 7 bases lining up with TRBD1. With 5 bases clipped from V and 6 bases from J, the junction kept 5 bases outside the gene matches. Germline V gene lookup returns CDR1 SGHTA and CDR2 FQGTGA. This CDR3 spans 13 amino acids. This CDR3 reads CASSIRDSDTQYF. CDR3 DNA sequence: TGTGCCAGCAGCATCCGGGACAGCGATACGCAGTATTTT.

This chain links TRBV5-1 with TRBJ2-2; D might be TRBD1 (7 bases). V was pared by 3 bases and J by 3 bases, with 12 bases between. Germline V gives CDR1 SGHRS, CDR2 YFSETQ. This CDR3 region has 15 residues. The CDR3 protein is CASSSRGADTGELFF. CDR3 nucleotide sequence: TGCGCCAGCAGCTCCAGGGGGGCTGACACCGGGGAGCTGTTTTTT.

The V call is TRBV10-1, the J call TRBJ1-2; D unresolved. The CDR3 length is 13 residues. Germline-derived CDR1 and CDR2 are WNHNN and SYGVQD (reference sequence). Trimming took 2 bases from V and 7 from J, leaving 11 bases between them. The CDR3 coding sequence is TGCGCCAGCAGTGAGGAAATAGGTGTTGGCTACACCTTC. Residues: CASSEEIGVGYTF.

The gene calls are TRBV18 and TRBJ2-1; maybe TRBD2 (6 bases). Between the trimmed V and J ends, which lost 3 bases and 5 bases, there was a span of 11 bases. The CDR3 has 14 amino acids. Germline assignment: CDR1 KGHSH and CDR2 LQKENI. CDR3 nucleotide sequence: TGTGCCAGCTCACCTCAGCCGGGGGACAATGAGCAGTTCTTC. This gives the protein CASSPQPGDNEQFF.

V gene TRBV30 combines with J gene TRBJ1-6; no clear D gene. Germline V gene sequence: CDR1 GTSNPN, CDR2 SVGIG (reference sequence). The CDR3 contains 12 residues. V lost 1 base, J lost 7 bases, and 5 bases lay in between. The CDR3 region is CAWSAGNSPLHF. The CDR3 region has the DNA TGTGCCTGGAGTGCCGGGAATTCACCCCTCCACTTT.

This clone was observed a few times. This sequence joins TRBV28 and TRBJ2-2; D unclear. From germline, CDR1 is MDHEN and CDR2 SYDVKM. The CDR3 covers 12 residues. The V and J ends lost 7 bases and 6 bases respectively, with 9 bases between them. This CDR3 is CASKPSPGELFF. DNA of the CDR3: TGTGCCAGCAAGCCCTCCCCCGGGGAGCTGTTTTTT.

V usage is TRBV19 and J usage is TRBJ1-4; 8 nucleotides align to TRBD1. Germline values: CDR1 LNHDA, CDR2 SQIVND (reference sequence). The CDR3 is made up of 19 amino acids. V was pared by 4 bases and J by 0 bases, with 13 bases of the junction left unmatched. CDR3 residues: CASSKPQGAAGATNEKLFF. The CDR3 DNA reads TGTGCCAGTAGTAAACCGCAGGGGGCCGCTGGGGCAACTAATGAAAAACTGTTTTTT.

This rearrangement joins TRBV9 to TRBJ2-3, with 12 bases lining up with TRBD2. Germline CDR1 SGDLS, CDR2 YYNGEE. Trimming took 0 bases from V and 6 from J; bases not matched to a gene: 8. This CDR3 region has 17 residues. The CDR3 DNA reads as TGTGCCAGCAGCGTAGGGCTAGCGGGAGGGGTAGCGGATACGCAGTATTTT. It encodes CASSVGLAGGVADTQYF.

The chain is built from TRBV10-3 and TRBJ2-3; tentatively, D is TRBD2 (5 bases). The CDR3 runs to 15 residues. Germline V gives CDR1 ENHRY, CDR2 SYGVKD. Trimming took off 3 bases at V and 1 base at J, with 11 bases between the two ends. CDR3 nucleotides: TGTGCCATCAGTGATTCTGGGAGTGGCACAGATACGCAGTATTTT. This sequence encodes CAISDSGSGTDTQYF.

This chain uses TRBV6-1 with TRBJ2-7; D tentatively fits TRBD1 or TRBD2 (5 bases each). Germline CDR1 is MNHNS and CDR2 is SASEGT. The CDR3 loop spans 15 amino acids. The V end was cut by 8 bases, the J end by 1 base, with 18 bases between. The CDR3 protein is CASENRDWGSYEQYF. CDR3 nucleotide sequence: TGTGCCAGCGAGAACCGCGATTGGGGGTCCTACGAGCAGTACTTC.

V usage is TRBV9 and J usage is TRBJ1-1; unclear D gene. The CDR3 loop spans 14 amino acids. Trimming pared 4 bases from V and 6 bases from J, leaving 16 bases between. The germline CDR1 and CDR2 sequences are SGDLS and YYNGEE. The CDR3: CASSSGTEAAEAFF. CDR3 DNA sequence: TGTGCCAGCAGCTCCGGCACCGAGGCCGCTGAAGCTTTCTTT.

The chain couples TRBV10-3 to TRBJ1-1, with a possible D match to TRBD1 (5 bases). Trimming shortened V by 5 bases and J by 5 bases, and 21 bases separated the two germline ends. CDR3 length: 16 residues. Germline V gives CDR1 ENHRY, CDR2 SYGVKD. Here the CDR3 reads CAISPGEGTFWTEAFF. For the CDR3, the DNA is TGTGCCATCAGTCCTGGCGAGGGGACGTTCTGGACTGAAGCTTTCTTT.

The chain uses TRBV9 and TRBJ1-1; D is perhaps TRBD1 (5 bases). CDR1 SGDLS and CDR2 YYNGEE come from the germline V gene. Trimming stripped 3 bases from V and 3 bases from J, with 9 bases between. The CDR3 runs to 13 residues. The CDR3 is CASSETAHTEAFF. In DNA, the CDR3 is TGTGCCAGCAGCGAGACAGCCCACACTGAAGCTTTCTTT.

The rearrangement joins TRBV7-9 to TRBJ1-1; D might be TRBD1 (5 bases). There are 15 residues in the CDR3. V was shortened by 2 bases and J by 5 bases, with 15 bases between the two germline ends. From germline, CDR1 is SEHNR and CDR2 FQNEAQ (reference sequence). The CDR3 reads CASSLSGGRWTEAFF. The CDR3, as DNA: TGTGCCAGCAGCTTATCGGGGGGGAGGTGGACTGAAGCTTTCTTT. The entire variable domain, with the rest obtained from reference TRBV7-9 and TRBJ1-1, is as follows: DTGVSQNPRHKITKRGQNVTFRCDPISEHNRLYWYRQTLGQGPEFLTYFQNEAQLEKSRLLSDRFSAERPKGSFSTLEIQRTEQGDSAMYLCASSLSGGRWTEAFFGQGTRLTVV.

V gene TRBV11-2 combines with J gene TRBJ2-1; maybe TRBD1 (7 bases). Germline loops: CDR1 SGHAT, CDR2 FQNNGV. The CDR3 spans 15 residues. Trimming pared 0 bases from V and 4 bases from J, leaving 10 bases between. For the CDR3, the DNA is TGTGCCAGCAGCTTAGAGCAGGGGGGTTACAATGAGCAGTTCTTC. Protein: CASSLEQGGYNEQFF.

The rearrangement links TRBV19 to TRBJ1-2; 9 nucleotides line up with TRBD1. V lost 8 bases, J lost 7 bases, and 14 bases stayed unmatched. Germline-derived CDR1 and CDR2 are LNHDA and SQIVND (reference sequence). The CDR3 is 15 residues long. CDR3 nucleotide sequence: TGTGCCAGTTTTGAACAGGGGGCGATACGAGGTGGCTACACCTTC. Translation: CASFEQGAIRGGYTF.

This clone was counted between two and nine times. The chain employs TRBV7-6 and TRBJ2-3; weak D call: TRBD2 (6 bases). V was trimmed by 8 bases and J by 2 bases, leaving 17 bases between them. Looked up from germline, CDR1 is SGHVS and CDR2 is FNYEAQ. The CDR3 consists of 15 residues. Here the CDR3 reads CASQPSGLPTDTQYF. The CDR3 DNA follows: TGTGCCAGCCAACCCTCGGGACTCCCCACAGATACGCAGTATTTT.

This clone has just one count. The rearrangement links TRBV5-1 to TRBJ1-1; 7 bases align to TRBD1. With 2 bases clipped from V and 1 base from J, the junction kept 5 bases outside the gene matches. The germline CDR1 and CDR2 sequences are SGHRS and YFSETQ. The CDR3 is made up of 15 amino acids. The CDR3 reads CASSFTGVGNTEAFF. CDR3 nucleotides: TGCGCCAGCAGCTTTACAGGGGTAGGGAACACTGAAGCTTTCTTT.

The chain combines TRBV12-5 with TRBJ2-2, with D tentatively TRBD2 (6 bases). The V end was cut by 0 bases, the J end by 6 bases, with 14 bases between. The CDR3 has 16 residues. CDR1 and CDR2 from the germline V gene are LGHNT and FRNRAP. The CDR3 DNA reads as TGTGCTAGTGGTTTGGTACTACTCGGGGGAGCCGGGGAGCTGTTTTTT. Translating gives CASGLVLLGGAGELFF.

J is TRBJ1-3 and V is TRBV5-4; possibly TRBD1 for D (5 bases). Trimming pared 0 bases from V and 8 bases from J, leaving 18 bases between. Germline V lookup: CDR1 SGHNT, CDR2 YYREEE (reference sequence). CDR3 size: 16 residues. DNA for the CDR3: TGTGCCAGCAGCTTGGGGGGCCAGGGATATAAGGACACCATATATTTT. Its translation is CASSLGGQGYKDTIYF.

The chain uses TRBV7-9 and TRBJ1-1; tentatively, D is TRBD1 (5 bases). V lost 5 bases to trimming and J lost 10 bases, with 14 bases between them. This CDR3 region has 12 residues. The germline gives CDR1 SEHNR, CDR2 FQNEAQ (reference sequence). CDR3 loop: CASSPRGPGAFF. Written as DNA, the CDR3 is TGTGCCAGCAGCCCCCGGGGCCCAGGAGCTTTCTTT.

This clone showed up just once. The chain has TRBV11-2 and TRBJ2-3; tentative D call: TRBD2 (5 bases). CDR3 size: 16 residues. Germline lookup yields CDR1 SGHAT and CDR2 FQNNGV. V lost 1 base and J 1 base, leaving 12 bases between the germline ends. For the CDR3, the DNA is TGTGCCAGCAGCTTAGGTTCCCTTAGCGGCACAGATACGCAGTATTTT. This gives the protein CASSLGSLSGTDTQYF.

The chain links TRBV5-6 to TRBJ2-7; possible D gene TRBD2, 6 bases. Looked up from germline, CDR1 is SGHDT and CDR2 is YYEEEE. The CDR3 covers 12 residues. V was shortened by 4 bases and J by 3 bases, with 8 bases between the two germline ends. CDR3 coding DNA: TGTGCCAGCAGCCCCGGGGGCTACGAGCAGTACTTC. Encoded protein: CASSPGGYEQYF.

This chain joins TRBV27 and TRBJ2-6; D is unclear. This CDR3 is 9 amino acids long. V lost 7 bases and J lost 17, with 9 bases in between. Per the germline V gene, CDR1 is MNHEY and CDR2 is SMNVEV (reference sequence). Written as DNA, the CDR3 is TGTGCCAGCACCTCCAGATTGACTTTC. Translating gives CASTSRLTF.

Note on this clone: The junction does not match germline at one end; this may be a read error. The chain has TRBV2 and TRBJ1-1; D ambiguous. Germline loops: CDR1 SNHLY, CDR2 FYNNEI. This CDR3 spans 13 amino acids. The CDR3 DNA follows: TGTACCAGCCAAGGTGAATCGGTGTTGAGGGCTTTCTTT. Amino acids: CTSQGESVLRAFF.

The CDR3, as DNA: TGTGCCAGCACCCAGACGGGACAGGGAGTCAGCGAGCAGTACTTC. This gives the protein CASTQTGQGVSEQYF. The V call is TRBV6-5, the J call TRBJ2-7, with 9 positions matching TRBD1. There are 15 residues in the CDR3. From germline, CDR1 is MNHEY and CDR2 SVGAGI. Unmatched junction bases numbered 13, after V lost 7 bases and J lost 6 bases.